The 2 T cell receptor beta chains presented below share a single source sample, sequenced in a study of shared clonotypes between healthy human individuals. Measured with immunoSEQ multiplex PCR; TCRdb has only the in-frame clones, and not every one. The data show roughly 1,600,000 clones, around 98.5% seen once. The specimen was naive CD4+ T cells sorted from blood. Subset defined: CD45RA+ positively selected. These receptors were collected from a man aged 25-40 years in good health.

This clone was recorded once. This sequence joins TRBV6-5 and TRBJ2-1, with 12 bases fitting TRBD2. The germline V gene encodes CDR1 MNHEY and CDR2 SVGAGI. CDR3 length: 15 residues. V was clipped by 6 bases and J by 6 bases; unmatched bases: 6. In DNA form, the CDR3 reads TGTGCCAGCAGGTCGACTAGCGGGAGAACCAATGAGCAGTTCTTC. Amino acids: CASRSTSGRTNEQFF.

This clone was seen a single time. The V call is TRBV28, the J call TRBJ2-7; unclear D gene. V lost 8 bases to trimming and J lost 4 bases, with 9 bases between them. The germline gives CDR1 MDHEN, CDR2 SYDVKM. This CDR3 region has 11 residues. CDR3 coding DNA: TGTGCCAGCGGGTCTATGTACGAGCAGTACTTC. It yields the protein CASGSMYEQYF.